The rows below give T cell receptor beta chains drawn from one sample of a study of human T cells and chemical hapten exposure. One entry per CDR3 protein results from TCRdb running MiXCR on the RACE reads. The sample has approximately 60,000 distinct CDR3 sequences, approximately 9.9% seen once; the top ten hold 9.6%. The sequences come from whole blood, collected in connection with sensitization to the hapten diphenylcyclopropenone (DPC). The receptor source for this set is a middle-aged man with alopecia areata. Some clones in this sample may be carry-over from other donors' samples. The CDR3 runs from the conserved cysteine through the conserved F or W. The order of the fields is D gene, V gene, clone size, J gene, CDR3 protein, CDR3 DNA. D genes are given only for firm matches. Where a row states a size, it is once, few, many or the class of an expanded clone; other rows omit it.

NA	TRBV25-1	few	TRBJ2-5	CASSLLWGVGETQYF	TGTGCCAGCAGTCTCCTGTGGGGAGTTGGGGAGACCCAGTACTTC
TRBD1	TRBV6-1	NA	TRBJ1-4	CASSPGTGGPNEKLFF	TGTGCCAGCAGTCCTGGGACAGGGGGTCCTAATGAAAAACTGTTTTTT
NA	TRBV6-2/TRBV6-3	few	TRBJ2-1	CASSLAGAGSEQFF	TGTGCCAGCAGTTTGGCGGGGGCCGGGAGTGAGCAGTTCTTC
NA	TRBV5-8	NA	TRBJ1-2	CASSLATGIINYGYTF	TGTGCCAGCAGCTTGGCTACCGGGATCATAAACTATGGCTACACCTTC
NA	TRBV20-1	NA	TRBJ2-3	CSQGGGSTDTQYF	TGCAGTCAAGGAGGCGGGAGCACAGATACGCAGTATTTT
NA	TRBV18	many	TRBJ2-5	CASSTGLPETQYF	TGTGCCAGCTCCACCGGCCTACCGGAGACCCAGTACTTC
NA	TRBV6-5	many	TRBJ2-2	CASSYYPNTGELFF	TGTGCCAGCAGTTACTATCCTAACACCGGGGAGCTGTTTTTT
NA	TRBV7-2	many	TRBJ2-7	CASSLWAALAYEQYF	TGTGCCAGCAGCTTATGGGCAGCCCTGGCCTACGAGCAGTACTTC
NA	TRBV7-2	many	TRBJ1-4	CASSFYTGEKLFF	TGTGCCAGCAGCTTCTATACAGGGGAAAAACTGTTTTTT
TRBD2	TRBV27	many	TRBJ2-7	CASSSGGGEQYF	TGTGCCAGCAGTAGCGGGGGGGGAGAGCAGTACTTC
NA	TRBV4-2	many	TRBJ1-1	CASSHTEAFF	TGTGCCAGCAGCCACACTGAAGCTTTCTTT
TRBD1	TRBV5-1	many	TRBJ2-7	CASSRGDRNYEQYF	TGCGCCAGCAGCCGAGGGGACAGGAACTACGAGCAGTACTTC
NA	TRBV19	NA	TRBJ2-1	CASSIYGVEQFF	TGTGCCAGTAGTATCTACGGGGTTGAGCAGTTCTTC
NA	TRBV2	many	TRBJ2-1	CASAGPSNNEQFF	TGTGCCAGCGCGGGGCCATCCAACAATGAGCAGTTCTTC
TRBD2	TRBV11-3	NA	TRBJ2-1	CASSLGTSGYNEQFF	TGTGCCAGCAGCCTCGGGACTAGCGGTTACAATGAGCAGTTCTTC
TRBD1	TRBV28	NA	TRBJ1-2	CASRMTGSLHGYTF	TGTGCCAGCAGGATGACAGGGAGCCTCCATGGCTACACCTTC
TRBD1	TRBV29-1	many	TRBJ2-6	CSVSGTGGSGANVLTF	TGCAGCGTTTCCGGGACAGGGGGCTCTGGGGCCAACGTCCTGACTTTC
NA	TRBV28	NA	TRBJ1-5	CATSTQGRKQPQHF	TGTGCCACCTCAACGCAGGGTCGTAAACAGCCCCAGCATTTT
NA	TRBV28	NA	TRBJ1-5	CASGGGHSNQPQHF	TGTGCCAGCGGCGGCGGGCATAGCAATCAGCCCCAGCATTTT
NA	TRBV6-6	NA	TRBJ2-7	CASSYPLAGTDPYEQYF	TGTGCCAGCAGTTACCCCCTAGCCGGTACAGATCCGTACGAGCAGTACTTC
NA	TRBV18	many	TRBJ1-1	CASSPNRGTEAFF	TGTGCCAGCTCACCAAACCGGGGCACTGAAGCTTTCTTT
NA	TRBV7-9	many	TRBJ2-7	CASSLPGYEQYF	TGTGCCAGCAGCCTCCCCGGGTACGAGCAGTACTTC
TRBD1	TRBV7-2	NA	TRBJ2-3	CASSPRQGGSDTQYF	TGTGCCAGCAGCCCCCGACAGGGGGGTTCAGATACGCAGTATTTT
NA	TRBV12-3/TRBV12-4	many	TRBJ2-1	CASSDSFDNEQFF	TGTGCCAGCAGTGACTCGTTCGACAATGAGCAGTTCTTC